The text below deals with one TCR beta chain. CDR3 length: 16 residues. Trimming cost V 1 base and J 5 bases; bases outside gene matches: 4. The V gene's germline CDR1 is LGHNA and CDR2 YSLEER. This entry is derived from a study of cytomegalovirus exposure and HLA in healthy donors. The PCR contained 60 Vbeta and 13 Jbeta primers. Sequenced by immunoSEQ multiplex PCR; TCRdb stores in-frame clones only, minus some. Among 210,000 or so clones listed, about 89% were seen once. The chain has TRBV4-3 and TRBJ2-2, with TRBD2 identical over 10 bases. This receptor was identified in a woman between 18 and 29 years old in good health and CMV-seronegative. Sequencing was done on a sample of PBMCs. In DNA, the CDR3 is TGCGCCAGCAGCCAAGCCCTAGCGGGAGAAACCGGGGAGCTGTTTTTT. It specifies CASSQALAGETGELFF.